These 25 T cell receptor beta chains were sequenced from one sample in a study of T cell responses to AZD1222 COVID-19 vaccine. Clones were sequenced by immunoSEQ multiplex PCR, and TCRdb holds only the in-frame ones, with some missing. Among about 97,000 clones, more than 70% were seen once, and the ten largest hold about 2.8%. Sequenced here: peripheral blood, sampled on day 0 of AZD1222 vaccination. The receptors were sampled from an adult in good health.

The J gene is TRBJ2-1, the V gene TRBV20-1, with TRBD2 identical over 12 bases. Losses at the gene ends were 3 bases for V and 10 bases for J; bases not matched to a gene: 16. Germline values: CDR1 DFQATT, CDR2 SNEGSKA (reference sequence). CDR3 length: 17 amino acids. The CDR3 bases are TGCAGTGCTAGTTCGACTAGCGGGGGCCCCCTACTTAAAGAGCAGTTCTTC. Its translation: CSASSTSGGPLLKEQFF.

This chain connects TRBV9 to TRBJ1-5; tentatively, D is TRBD1 (5 bases). The CDR3 loop spans 16 amino acids. V dropped 4 bases and J dropped 7 bases, with 21 bases sitting between them. The germline V gene has CDR1 SGDLS and CDR2 YYNGEE. In DNA form, the CDR3 reads TGTGCCAGCAGCACCGGGTCGATAGGGGAGGACCAGCCCCAGCATTTT. This translates into CASSTGSIGEDQPQHF.

The genes are TRBV4-1 and TRBJ1-2; the match to TRBD1 covers 8 bases. CDR1 is MGHRA, CDR2 YSYEKL, per germline. The J segment lost 8 bases and the V segment lost 0 bases, leaving 11 bases of the junction unmatched. The CDR3 has 16 amino acids. The CDR3 sequence: CASSQEGGQGEDGYTF. The CDR3 nucleotides are TGCGCCAGCAGCCAAGAGGGAGGACAGGGAGAGGACGGCTACACCTTC.

The chain combines TRBV25-1 with TRBJ2-2; 11 bases are shared with TRBD2. This CDR3 is built from 15 residues. After removal of 3 bases from V and 6 bases from J, the junction contained 3 bases not matched to a gene. The germline CDR1 and CDR2 sequences are MGHDK and SYGVNS. DNA of the CDR3: TGTGCCAGCAGTGATTGGACTAGCGGGCCCGGGGAGCTGTTTTTT. It yields the protein CASSDWTSGPGELFF.

The rearrangement joins TRBV6-5 to TRBJ2-2; the match to TRBD1 covers 8 bases. CDR1 is MNHEY and CDR2 is SVGAGI in the germline V gene. V was pared by 7 bases and J by 3 bases, with 4 bases of the junction left unmatched. The CDR3 is 14 amino acids. The CDR3 spells CASNQGADTGELFF. The CDR3, as DNA: TGTGCCAGCAACCAGGGGGCGGACACCGGGGAGCTGTTTTTT.

A word on this clone: The junction departs from germline at one end; a sequencing error may be responsible. V usage is TRBV7-9 and J usage is TRBJ2-1, with D unresolved. The CDR3 loop spans 12 amino acids. Germline assignment: CDR1 SEHNR and CDR2 FQNEAQ (reference sequence). Here the CDR3 DNA reads TGTGCCAGCAGTTTAGTGGTGGCTGAGCAGTTCTTC. Translating gives CASSLVVAEQFF.

The rearrangement links TRBV12-3 or TRBV12-4 to TRBJ1-5, with no clear D. V gave up 1 base and J gave up 5 bases, with 6 bases separating them. This CDR3 spans 13 amino acids. The CDR3 DNA reads TGTGCCAGCAGTTTAGAGGAAGATCAGCCCCAGCATTTT. Its protein product is CASSLEEDQPQHF.

The chain joins TRBV7-9 to TRBJ1-1; D might be TRBD1 (5 bases). This CDR3 contains 15 residues. The V gene's germline CDR1 is SEHNR and CDR2 FQNEAQ (reference sequence). V shed 0 bases and J shed 8 bases, with 16 bases lying between them. In nucleotides, the CDR3 is TGTGCCAGCAGCTTAGCAGTTGGGACGGAGCTCGAAGCTTTCTTT. Protein product: CASSLAVGTELEAFF.

This clone was seen once. The chain uses TRBV5-1 and TRBJ1-1; a possible D gene is TRBD1 (6 bases). CDR1 is SGHRS, CDR2 YFSETQ, per germline. The CDR3 contains 15 residues. V shed 7 bases and J shed 3 bases, with 19 bases lying between them. As DNA, the CDR3 is TGCGCCAGCTTCGGACCCTCGGAGGGGGACACTGAAGCTTTCTTT. This sequence encodes CASFGPSEGDTEAFF.

V is TRBV5-3 and J is TRBJ2-5; TRBD2 matches 13 bases. TRBV5-3 is placed among ORFs of uncertain function. V lost 5 bases and J lost 2; bases outside the gene matches: 3. CDR3 length equals 15 residues. In DNA, the CDR3 is TGTGCCAGAAGGTCACTAGCGGGGGGGCAAGAGACCCAGTACTTC. Protein sequence: CARRSLAGGQETQYF.

The chain employs TRBV14 and TRBJ1-4; possibly TRBD1 for D (5 bases). V was pared by 4 bases and J by 3 bases, with 12 bases between. This CDR3 comprises 15 residues. The germline V gene has CDR1 SGHDN and CDR2 FVKESK. The CDR3 reads CASSPIGGSNEKLFF. CDR3 in DNA: TGTGCCAGCAGCCCCATCGGGGGGTCTAATGAAAAACTGTTTTTT.

This clone was seen a few times. V gene TRBV5-5 combines with J gene TRBJ2-5, with D perhaps matching TRBD1 (5 bases). Germline values: CDR1 SGHKS, CDR2 YYEKEE (reference sequence). The length of the CDR3 is 13 residues. Trimming took 2 bases from V and 2 from J, leaving 7 bases between them. In nucleotides, the CDR3 is TGTGCCAGCAGCTTTGACAGACAAGAGACCCAGTACTTC. It translates to CASSFDRQETQYF. Complete variable domain (other parts from reference TRBV5-5 and TRBJ2-5): DAGVTQSPTHLIKTRGQQVTLRCSPISGHKSVSWYQQVLGQGPQFIFQYYEKEERGRGNFPDRFSARQFPNYSSELNVNALLLGDSALYLCASSFDRQETQYFGPGTRLLVL.

V gene TRBV10-3 combines with J gene TRBJ1-4; D unresolved. This CDR3 has 14 amino acids. The germline gives CDR1 ENHRY, CDR2 SYGVKD. The V and J ends lost 2 bases and 13 bases respectively, with 17 bases between them. Here the CDR3 DNA reads TGTGCCATCAGTGAGGTCTCCAGGCCTTCAAGACTGTTTTTT. It encodes CAISEVSRPSRLFF.

The chain is built from TRBV10-2 and TRBJ1-3, with D possibly TRBD1 on 5 matching bases. Trimming pared 5 bases from V and 0 bases from J, leaving 20 bases between. The CDR3 has 18 amino acids. CDR1 and CDR2 (germline): WSHSY, SAAADI. The CDR3 loop is CASSTDLWTTGSGNTIYF. CDR3 in DNA: TGCGCCAGCAGTACAGACCTTTGGACAACAGGCTCTGGAAACACCATATATTTT.

The chain employs TRBV19 and TRBJ2-5; D is uncertain. V shed 3 bases and J shed 1 base, with 9 bases lying between them. The CDR3 loop spans 14 amino acids. Germline loops: CDR1 LNHDA, CDR2 SQIVND (reference sequence). In DNA, the CDR3 is TGTGCCAGTAGTATTAACCTACTCCAAGAGACCCAGTACTTC. Translated, it gives CASSINLLQETQYF.

The chain employs TRBV19 and TRBJ1-5, with D possibly being TRBD1 (6 bases). The germline CDR1 and CDR2 sequences are LNHDA and SQIVND (reference sequence). Trimming cost V 5 bases and J 4 bases, with 15 bases left between them. The CDR3 covers 15 residues. The CDR3: CASSAQEGGNQPQHF. The CDR3 DNA sequence: TGTGCCAGTAGTGCCCAGGAGGGGGGAAATCAGCCCCAGCATTTT.

The chain couples TRBV18 to TRBJ2-7; TRBD1 matches at 8 bases. The CDR3 spans 14 residues. J lost 3 bases, V lost 6 bases, and 7 bases had no gene match. Germline V CDR1 and CDR2: KGHSH, LQKENI. This CDR3 reads CASSATDRVYEQYF. Here the CDR3 DNA reads TGTGCCAGCTCCGCAACGGACAGGGTCTACGAGCAGTACTTC.

The chain is built from TRBV10-1 and TRBJ1-1; D unresolved. The germline gives CDR1 WNHNN, CDR2 SYGVQD (reference sequence). Trimming shortened V by 11 bases and J by 1 base, and 2 bases separated the two germline ends. The CDR3 sequence is 9 residues long. CDR3 DNA: TGCGCCGGGAACACTGAAGCTTTCTTT. Residues: CAGNTEAFF.

V gene TRBV12-5 combines with J gene TRBJ2-2, with 12 bases lining up with TRBD1. CDR3 length equals 16 residues. V dropped 2 bases and J dropped 6; count of bases not matched to a gene: 4. In germline, CDR1 is LGHNT, CDR2 FRNRAP. In DNA, the CDR3 is TGTGCTAGTGGTTTGAGCCGGGACAGGGGGCCCGGGGAGCTGTTTTTT. Encoded protein: CASGLSRDRGPGELFF. Complete variable domain (other parts from reference TRBV12-5 and TRBJ2-2): DARVTQTPRHKVTEMGQEVTMRCQPILGHNTVFWYRQTMMQGLELLAYFRNRAPLDDSGMPKDRFSAEMPDATLATLKIQPSEPRDSAVYFCASGLSRDRGPGELFFGEGSRLTVL.

This chain connects TRBV29-1 to TRBJ2-3; TRBD2 aligns across 7 bases. The CDR3 covers 15 residues. Looked up from germline, CDR1 is SQVTM and CDR2 is ANQGSEA. The junction had 7 bases not matched to a gene; V was cut back by 0 bases and J by 4 bases. CDR3 sequence: CSVEEGLAVADTQYF. CDR3 nucleotides: TGCAGCGTTGAAGAGGGGCTAGCGGTGGCAGATACGCAGTATTTT.

This clone was counted a single time. V usage is TRBV7-2 and J usage is TRBJ1-3; D not resolved. The V end was cut by 5 bases, the J end by 1 base, with 9 bases between. The CDR3 is made up of 14 amino acids. The V gene's germline CDR1 is SGHTA and CDR2 FQGNSA. CDR3 bases: TGTGCCAGCAGCCAACCGAATTCTGGAAACACCATATATTTT. This codes for CASSQPNSGNTIYF. The variable domain in full, with the rest retrieved from reference TRBV7-2 and TRBJ1-3, is GAGVSQSPSNKVTEKGKDVELRCDPISGHTALYWYRQSLGQGLEFLIYFQGNSAPDKSGLPSDRFSAERTGGSVSTLTIQRTQQEDSAVYLCASSQPNSGNTIYFGEGSWLTVV.

This rearrangement joins TRBV5-4 to TRBJ1-2, with D possibly matching TRBD1 (5 bases). The CDR3 length is 14 residues. Between the trimmed V and J ends, which lost 0 bases and 6 bases, there was a span of 12 bases. CDR1 SGHNT and CDR2 YYREEE come from the germline V gene (reference sequence). Written as DNA, the CDR3 is TGTGCCAGCAGCTTGGAAGCTTGGGGGAATGGCTACACCTTC. Translating gives CASSLEAWGNGYTF.

The V call is TRBV6-5, the J call TRBJ1-5; D is possibly TRBD1 (5 bases). The CDR3 covers 13 residues. Trimming took off 5 bases at V and 6 bases at J, with 11 bases between the two ends. The germline gives CDR1 MNHEY, CDR2 SVGAGI. The CDR3 coding sequence is TGTGCCAGCAGTCCCCCAGGGACTCAGCCCCAGCATTTT. Protein product: CASSPPGTQPQHF.

This rearrangement joins TRBV18 to TRBJ1-6, with D possibly TRBD1 on 6 matching bases. The CDR3 consists of 14 residues. Trimming left V 2 bases short and J 10 bases short, with 12 bases between. CDR1 is KGHSH and CDR2 is LQKENI in the germline V gene. DNA for the CDR3: TGTGCCAGCTCACCAGGTACAGGGAAGTCACCCCTCCACTTT. It translates to CASSPGTGKSPLHF.

The J gene is TRBJ1-6, the V gene TRBV25-1, with TRBD1 matching 7 bases. The CDR3 has 16 residues. Germline values: CDR1 MGHDK, CDR2 SYGVNS. Trimming removed 7 bases from V and 0 bases from J; junction bases left unmatched: 6. CDR3 DNA: TGTGCCAGCAAGGGGACAGCTCACTCCTATAATTCACCCCTCCACTTT. Its translation is CASKGTAHSYNSPLHF.